What follows are 28 T cell receptor beta chains derived from one specimen sequenced in a study of post-analysis software for immune sequencing data. General study findings and limits: TRBV5-6, TRBV5-1 and TRBV20-1 were among roughly 5 TRBV segments more frequent in patients than controls.

Prepared TCR beta cDNA libraries contained unique molecular identifiers. TCRdb re-derived calls from the PCR reads in MiXCR, one entry per CDR3 protein. Of roughly 800,000 distinct CDR3 sequences detected, approximately 57% appear once; the ten largest clones hold 4% to 5.5%. Their antigens remain unidentified. Sample: blood. These receptors were obtained from a girl under 18 with multiple sclerosis.

Details on this clonotype: Its ends do not fully match the called genes, so a read error is possible. The rearrangement links TRBV12-3 or TRBV12-4 to TRBJ2-5; TRBD1 agrees at 7 bases. The CDR3 contains 16 residues. CDR3 in DNA: TGTGCCAGTAGTTTAGGTGGGACAGCCCAACAAGAGACCCAGTACTTC. Translation: CASSLGGTAQQETQYF.

The genes are TRBV20-1 and TRBJ2-5; D possibly corresponds to TRBD2 (6 bases). V lost 1 base to trimming and J lost 5 bases, with 11 bases between them. The CDR3 runs to 13 residues. Germline loops: CDR1 DFQATT, CDR2 SNEGSKA (reference sequence). The CDR3 coding sequence is TGCAGTGCTAGAGCAGCGGGTCCGGAGACCCAGTACTTC. The encoded protein is CSARAAGPETQYF.

This chain uses TRBV12-3 or TRBV12-4 with TRBJ2-7, with 12 bases that match TRBD2. V gave up 7 bases and J gave up 2 bases; unmatched junction bases: 12. This CDR3 has 17 amino acids. CDR3 region: CASTPRLAGGKTYEQYF. The CDR3 nucleotides read TGTGCCAGCACCCCGAGGCTAGCGGGGGGGAAGACCTACGAGCAGTACTTC.

This clonotype appeared a few times. This chain uses TRBV5-1 with TRBJ2-7; 7 nucleotides agree with TRBD1. The CDR3 covers 16 residues. Germline-derived CDR1 and CDR2 are SGHRS and YFSETQ. Trimming at V came to 3 bases and at J to 1 base, leaving 10 bases not matched to a gene. The CDR3 loop is CASSSSTGAPSYEQYF. In nucleotides, the CDR3 is TGCGCCAGCAGCTCATCAACAGGGGCACCATCCTACGAGCAGTACTTC.

The chain couples TRBV6-2 or TRBV6-3 to TRBJ2-4; 10 bases are shared with TRBD2. V was clipped by 6 bases and J by 8 bases; unmatched bases: 7. The CDR3 is 14 amino acids. Germline-derived CDR1 and CDR2 are MNHEY and SVGEGT. The CDR3 bases are TGTGCCAGCAGACCGGGACTAGCGTGGGACATTCAGTACTTC. It specifies CASRPGLAWDIQYF.

In the case of this clonotype: Relative to the germline gene, one junction end is altered; a read error may explain this. The chain has TRBV5-1 and TRBJ1-1; D remains unclear. The V gene's germline CDR1 is SGHRS and CDR2 YFSETQ. The CDR3 runs to 14 residues. In DNA, the CDR3 is TGCGCCAGCAGCCTCCGGGTAGGGAACGCTGAAGCTTTCTTT. Its protein is CASSLRVGNAEAFF.

This sequence joins TRBV20-1 and TRBJ2-1, with 9 bases aligning to TRBD1. The CDR3 has 16 amino acids. J gave up 2 bases and V 3 bases, and 8 bases lay outside the gene matches. The germline V gene encodes CDR1 DFQATT and CDR2 SNEGSKA (reference sequence). In DNA form, the CDR3 reads TGCAGTGCTAGGGGGACAGGGCGCCGTCCCTACAATGAGCAGTTCTTC. It translates to CSARGTGRRPYNEQFF.

J is TRBJ2-5 and V is TRBV6-5; D not resolved. Trimming stripped 0 bases from V and 4 bases from J, with 12 bases between. Germline V gene data show CDR1 as MNHEY and CDR2 as SVGAGI. This CDR3 has 15 residues. The CDR3 sequence is CASSYSRVTRETQYF. The CDR3 DNA is TGTGCCAGCAGTTACTCAAGGGTAACACGAGAGACCCAGTACTTC.

In nucleotides, the CDR3 is TGTGCCAGCAGTTTAGTCGGGAGGGCCATTTACCAAGAGACCCAGTACTTC. Residues: CASSLVGRAIYQETQYF. The gene calls are TRBV27 and TRBJ2-5; 8 bases are shared with TRBD2. This CDR3 has 17 residues. Germline-derived CDR1 and CDR2 are MNHEY and SMNVEV (reference sequence). With V trimmed by 2 bases and J by 0 bases, 8 bases remained unmatched.

This chain connects TRBV29-1 to TRBJ2-1; D call uncertain. V gave up 7 bases and J gave up 7 bases, with 14 bases separating them. In germline, CDR1 is SQVTM, CDR2 ANQGSEA. This CDR3 spans 12 amino acids. CDR3 DNA: TGCAGCGCTGTTGAAACCGGGAATGAGCAGTTCTTC. It yields the protein CSAVETGNEQFF.

The genes are TRBV12-3 or TRBV12-4 and TRBJ2-1; 8 bases are a match to TRBD2. The trim removed 6 bases at V and 3 bases at J, leaving 7 bases unmatched. This CDR3 spans 15 amino acids. The CDR3 coding sequence is TGTGCCAGCAGGAAGAGCGGGGGTGACTACAATGAGCAGTTCTTC. Amino acid sequence: CASRKSGGDYNEQFF.

This clonotype was seen only a few times. V gene TRBV7-9 combines with J gene TRBJ2-3, with D possibly TRBD2 on 6 matching bases. Germline CDR1 SEHNR, CDR2 FQNEAQ (reference sequence). The CDR3 sequence is 13 residues long. V was clipped by 5 bases and J by 4 bases, with 10 bases between them. In nucleotides, the CDR3 is TGTGCCAGCAGCGATCCGGGGGCAGATACGCAGTATTTT. This translates into CASSDPGADTQYF.

This clonotype has more than one count but fewer than ten. The rearrangement uses TRBV7-9 and TRBJ2-1, with TRBD2 identical over 12 bases. The germline V gene encodes CDR1 SEHNR and CDR2 FQNEAQ (reference sequence). V trimming: 5 bases; J trimming: 2 bases; junction bases outside the gene matches: 7. This CDR3 is 17 amino acids long. The CDR3 nucleotides are TGTGCCAGCAGCCCACGGACTAGCGGGGATGCCTACAATGAGCAGTTCTTC. It is translated as CASSPRTSGDAYNEQFF.

The chain employs TRBV14 and TRBJ1-2; a possible D gene is TRBD1 (5 bases). Trimming removed 2 bases from V and 4 bases from J, with 14 bases in between. CDR3 length: 15 amino acids. CDR1 and CDR2 from the germline V gene are SGHDN and FVKESK. DNA of the CDR3: TGTGCCAGCAGCCAACCCGGGGGACCAGGCTATGGCTACACCTTC. It translates to CASSQPGGPGYGYTF.

Points on this clonotype: The junction shows a germline mismatch at one end, possibly a read error. The chain joins TRBV6-5 to TRBJ2-7; D is unclear. CDR1 and CDR2 from the germline V gene are MNHEY and SVGAGI. This CDR3 is 15 amino acids long. CDR3 sequence reads: CASSAQSGSSYEQYF. The CDR3 DNA is TGTGCCAGCAGTGCTCAGTCCGGATCCTCCTATGAGCAGTACTTC.

This clonotype has only a few counts. CDR3 amino acids: CASSLISYGYTF. The CDR3 coding sequence is TGTGCCAGCAGTTTAATCTCCTATGGCTACACCTTC. This chain uses TRBV12-3 or TRBV12-4 with TRBJ1-2, with D hard to call. This CDR3 contains 12 residues. V lost 2 bases and J lost 4, with 5 bases in between.

This chain joins TRBV14 and TRBJ2-6, with D possibly being TRBD1 or TRBD2 (5 bases each). V was clipped by 3 bases and J by 3 bases, with 18 bases between them. Germline-derived CDR1 and CDR2 are SGHDN and FVKESK. The length of the CDR3 is 18 residues. The CDR3 nucleotides read TGTGCCAGCAGCCAGCGCCACCCGAGGGGAGTTGGGGCCAACGTCCTGACTTTC. Amino acid sequence: CASSQRHPRGVGANVLTF.

CDR3 amino acids: CSARSGGPNTEAFF. CDR3 coding DNA: TGCAGTGCCCGGAGTGGGGGGCCGAACACTGAAGCTTTCTTT. This rearrangement joins TRBV20-1 to TRBJ1-1, with D perhaps matching TRBD1 (6 bases). The CDR3 spans 14 residues. Germline lookup yields CDR1 DFQATT and CDR2 SNEGSKA (reference sequence). The V end was cut by 6 bases, the J end by 1 base, with 15 bases between.

This clonotype was seen only a few times. The junction departs from the called germline gene at one end, perhaps through a read error. This rearrangement joins TRBV12-3 or TRBV12-4 to TRBJ2-6; tentatively, D is TRBD1 (5 bases). The CDR3 sequence is 13 residues long. The chain's CDR3 is CASSLPGANILTF. For the CDR3, the DNA is TGTGCCAGCAGTTTGCCTGGGGCCAACATCCTGACTTTC.

The chain employs TRBV12-3 or TRBV12-4 and TRBJ2-7, with 8 bases fitting TRBD1. This CDR3 has 16 residues. V shed 4 bases and J 2 bases; nucleotides not matched to a gene: 10. CDR3 nucleotides: TGTGCCAGCAGTTGGGCCCCCCGGACAGGGACCTACGAGCAGTACTTC. Residues: CASSWAPRTGTYEQYF.

The chain combines TRBV6-1 with TRBJ1-1; no clear D gene. Trimming removed 8 bases from V and 0 bases from J, with 13 bases in between. Germline V gene data show CDR1 as MNHNS and CDR2 as SASEGT. CDR3 length: 14 residues. This CDR3 reads CASRREGMNTEAFF. In DNA form, the CDR3 reads TGTGCCAGCCGGCGTGAGGGCATGAACACTGAAGCTTTCTTT.

The rearrangement links TRBV29-1 to TRBJ2-3; 8 nucleotides match TRBD2. V gave up 3 bases and J gave up 5 bases; unmatched junction bases: 4. Germline-derived CDR1 and CDR2 are SQVTM and ANQGSEA. The CDR3 length is 13 residues. The CDR3 DNA reads TGCAGCGTTGAGGGCCTAGCGGGAGATACGCAGTATTTT. Amino acid sequence: CSVEGLAGDTQYF.

Comments on this clonotype: A clone one base away is much larger, so this may be a read error. This rearrangement joins TRBV20-1 to TRBJ2-5; D unclear. TRBJ2-7 explains the end of the DNA better; the J call may be wrong. Germline V gene lookup returns CDR1 DFQATT and CDR2 SNEGSKA (reference sequence). The CDR3 runs to 12 residues. This chain's CDR3 is CRARRLGHEQYF. In DNA, the CDR3 is TGCAGGGCTCGAAGACTGGGCCACGAGCAGTACTTC.

Only a few counts were recorded for this clonotype. With a much larger clone just one base away, this may be a read error. CDR3 in DNA: TGTGCCAGCAGTTACGCCTACGAGCAGTACTTC. Its protein is CASSYAYEQYF. The chain employs TRBV12-3 or TRBV12-4 and TRBJ2-7; D is undetermined. V was clipped by 4 bases and J by 2 bases, with 3 bases between them. The CDR3 has 11 amino acids.

This chain links TRBV20-1 with TRBJ2-3, with D perhaps assigned TRBD1 or TRBD2 (6 bases each). Per the germline V gene, CDR1 is DFQATT and CDR2 is SNEGSKA (reference sequence). CDR3 size: 14 residues. Trimming removed 6 bases at V and 4 bases at J, with 17 bases between. CDR3: CSAPTGAVPDTQYF. As DNA, the CDR3 is TGCAGTGCCCCGACGGGGGCAGTCCCAGATACGCAGTATTTT.

The rearrangement joins TRBV7-2 to TRBJ1-1; possible D gene TRBD1, 5 bases. Germline CDR1 and CDR2: SGHTA and FQGNSA. Trimming left V 4 bases short and J 4 bases short, with 10 bases between. CDR3 size: 13 residues. CDR3 in amino acids: CASSSQGPTEAFF. The CDR3 nucleotides read TGTGCCAGCAGCTCTCAGGGCCCCACTGAAGCTTTCTTT.

A few counts support this clonotype. The V call is TRBV28, the J call TRBJ2-3; no firm D call. Germline V gene lookup returns CDR1 MDHEN and CDR2 SYDVKM. Trimming left V 5 bases short and J 6 bases short, with 18 bases between. The CDR3 is 15 residues long. The DNA for the CDR3 is TGTGCCAGCAGTGCCGCGGCGTACCGGGTGGATACGCAGTATTTT. Its translation: CASSAAAYRVDTQYF. The full variable domain, its missing parts supplied by reference TRBV28 and TRBJ2-3, is DVKVTQSSRYLVKRTGEKVFLECVQDMDHENMFWYRQDPGLGLRLIYFSYDVKMKEKGDIPEGYSVSREKKERFSLILESASTNQTSMYLCASSAAAYRVDTQYFGPGTRLTVL.

This clonotype has a handful of counts. The chain has TRBV20-1 and TRBJ2-7; TRBD1 aligns across 9 bases. After removal of 6 bases from V and 3 bases from J, the junction contained 9 bases not matched to a gene. The germline CDR1 and CDR2 sequences are DFQATT and SNEGSKA (reference sequence). This CDR3 has 14 amino acids. This CDR3 reads CSAQDRGRLYEQYF. The CDR3 DNA reads as TGCAGTGCCCAGGACAGGGGACGTCTCTACGAGCAGTACTTC.